This T cell receptor beta chain was found in a study of cytomegalovirus exposure and HLA in healthy donors. Note on this clone: The antigen is not known.

Likely unrecorded immune exposures existed in these nominally healthy donors. The CDR3 totals 13 residues. Trimming took off 4 bases at V and 1 base at J, with 5 bases between the two ends. Germline V lookup: CDR1 MNHNS, CDR2 SASEGT. The study's findings and limits: Most of the CMV-associated TCR beta chains (in a later analysis) appeared to be HLA-restricted. Later genetic work tied a missense DCLRE1C variant to beta-chain V and J trimming. Earlier findings revealed that most TCR beta V segments proved productive either about 87% or about 30% of the time.

The primer mix had 60 Vbeta and 13 Jbeta primers. Profiling relied on immunoSEQ multiplex PCR, and the TCRdb table lists in-frame clones only, not all of them. The data contain 180,000 or so clones, 82% of them singletons. This sequence was found in a man aged 35 to 55 in good health and CMV-seronegative. The rearrangement uses TRBV6-1 and TRBJ1-5; D is possibly TRBD1 (5 bases). Source material: PBMCs. As DNA, the CDR3 is TGTGCCAGCAGTGGACAGAGCAATCAGCCCCAGCATTTT. It yields the protein CASSGQSNQPQHF.